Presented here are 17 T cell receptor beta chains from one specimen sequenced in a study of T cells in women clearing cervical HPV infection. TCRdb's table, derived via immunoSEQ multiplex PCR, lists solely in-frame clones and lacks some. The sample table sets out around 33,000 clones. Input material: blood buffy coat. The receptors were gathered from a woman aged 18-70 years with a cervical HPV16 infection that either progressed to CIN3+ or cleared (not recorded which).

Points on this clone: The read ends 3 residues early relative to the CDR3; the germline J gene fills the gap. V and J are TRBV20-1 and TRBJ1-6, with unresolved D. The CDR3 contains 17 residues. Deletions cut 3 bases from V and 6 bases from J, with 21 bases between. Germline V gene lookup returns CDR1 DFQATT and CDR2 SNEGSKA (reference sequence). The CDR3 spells CSASIRVGRLLNSPLHF. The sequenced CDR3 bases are TGCAGTGCTAGTATCCGGGTGGGTCGGCTCCTTAATTCACCC.

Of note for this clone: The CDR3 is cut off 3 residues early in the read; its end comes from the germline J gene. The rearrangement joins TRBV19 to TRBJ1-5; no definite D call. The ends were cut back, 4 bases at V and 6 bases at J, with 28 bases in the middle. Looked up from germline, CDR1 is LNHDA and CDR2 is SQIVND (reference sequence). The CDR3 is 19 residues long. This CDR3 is CASSTPVRADYIGGQPQHF. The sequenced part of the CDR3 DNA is TGTGCCAGTAGTACCCCCGTGAGGGCTGATTACATAGGAGGTCAGCCC.

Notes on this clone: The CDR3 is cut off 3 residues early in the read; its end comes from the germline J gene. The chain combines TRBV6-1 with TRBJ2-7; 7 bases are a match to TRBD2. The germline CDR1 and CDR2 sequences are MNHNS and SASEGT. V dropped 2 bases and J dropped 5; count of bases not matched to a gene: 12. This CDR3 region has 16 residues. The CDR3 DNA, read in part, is TGTGCCAGCAGTGAACTAAGCCTGAGCCTAGCGGACGAG. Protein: CASSELSLSLADE. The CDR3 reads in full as CASSELSLSLADEQYF.

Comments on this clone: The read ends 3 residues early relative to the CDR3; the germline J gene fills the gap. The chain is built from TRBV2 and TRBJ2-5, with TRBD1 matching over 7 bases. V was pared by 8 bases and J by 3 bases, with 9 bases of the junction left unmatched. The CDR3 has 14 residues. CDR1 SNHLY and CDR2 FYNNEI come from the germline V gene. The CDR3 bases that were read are TGTGCCAGCCAAAGAGGGGGACAGAAAGAGACC. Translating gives CASQRGGQKET. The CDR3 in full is CASQRGGQKETQYF.

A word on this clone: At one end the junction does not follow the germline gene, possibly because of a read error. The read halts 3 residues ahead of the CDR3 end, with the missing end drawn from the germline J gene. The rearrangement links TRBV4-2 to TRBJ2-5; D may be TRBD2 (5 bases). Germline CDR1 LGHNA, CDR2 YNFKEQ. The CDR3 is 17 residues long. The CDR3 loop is CASSQEFRAEIQETQYF. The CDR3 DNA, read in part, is TGCGCCAGCAGCCAAGAATTCCGAGCGGAGATCCAAGAGACC.

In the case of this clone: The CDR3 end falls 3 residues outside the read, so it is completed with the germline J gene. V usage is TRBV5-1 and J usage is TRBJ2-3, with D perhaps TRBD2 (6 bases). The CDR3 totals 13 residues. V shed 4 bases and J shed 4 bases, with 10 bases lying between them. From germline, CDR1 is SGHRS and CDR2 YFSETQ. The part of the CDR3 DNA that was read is TGCGCCAGCAGCCAGGAGGGGTCAGATACG. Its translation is CASSQEGSDT. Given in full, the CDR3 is CASSQEGSDTQYF.

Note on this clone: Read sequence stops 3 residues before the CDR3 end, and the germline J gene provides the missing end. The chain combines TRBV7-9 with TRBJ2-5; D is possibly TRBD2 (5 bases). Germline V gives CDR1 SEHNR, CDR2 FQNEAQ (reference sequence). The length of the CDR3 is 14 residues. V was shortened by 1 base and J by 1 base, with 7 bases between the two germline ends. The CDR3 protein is CASSLGRAQETQYF. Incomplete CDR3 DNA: TGTGCCAGCAGCTTAGGGCGGGCCCAAGAGACC.

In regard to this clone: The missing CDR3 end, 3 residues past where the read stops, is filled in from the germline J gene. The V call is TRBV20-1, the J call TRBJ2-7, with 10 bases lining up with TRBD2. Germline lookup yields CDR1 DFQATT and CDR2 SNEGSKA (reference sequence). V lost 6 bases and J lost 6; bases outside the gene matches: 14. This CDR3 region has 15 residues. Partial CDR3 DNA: TGCAGTGCGGGAGGGGCTAGCGGGAGATTGGCCGAG. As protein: CSAGGASGRLAE. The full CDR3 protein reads CSAGGASGRLAEQYF.

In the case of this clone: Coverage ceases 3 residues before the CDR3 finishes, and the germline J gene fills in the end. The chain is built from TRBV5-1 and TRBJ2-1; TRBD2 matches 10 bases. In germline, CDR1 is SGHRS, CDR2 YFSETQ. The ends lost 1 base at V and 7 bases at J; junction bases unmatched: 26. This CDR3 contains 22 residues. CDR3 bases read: TGCGCCAGCAGCTTGTGGTCAGCGGGAGGGCCTTGGAATCGAGGGGTGGGAAATGAG. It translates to CASSLWSAGGPWNRGVGNE. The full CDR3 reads CASSLWSAGGPWNRGVGNEQFF. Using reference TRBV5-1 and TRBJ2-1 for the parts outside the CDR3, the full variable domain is KAGVTQTPRYLIKTRGQQVTLSCSPISGHRSVSWYQQTPGQGLQFLFEYFSETQRNKGNFPGRFSGRQFSNSRSEMNVSTLELGDSALYLCASSLWSAGGPWNRGVGNEQFFGPGTRLTVL.

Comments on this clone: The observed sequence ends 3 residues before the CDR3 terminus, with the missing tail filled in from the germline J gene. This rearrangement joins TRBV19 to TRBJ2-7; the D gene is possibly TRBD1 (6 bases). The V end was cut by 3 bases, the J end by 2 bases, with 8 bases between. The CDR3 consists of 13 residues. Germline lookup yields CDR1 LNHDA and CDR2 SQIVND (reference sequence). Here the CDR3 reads CASSMDRAYEQYF. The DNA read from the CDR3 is TGTGCCAGTAGTATGGACAGAGCCTACGAG.

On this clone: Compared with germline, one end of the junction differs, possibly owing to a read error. The CDR3 sequence: CASSSLATSSHNEQFF. CDR3 bases read: TGTGCCAGCAGCTCCCTAGCAACTAGCTCCCACAATGAG. This sequence joins TRBV7-6 and TRBJ2-1; D may be TRBD2 (6 bases). With the read ending 3 residues before the CDR3 end, the germline J gene is used to fill in that end. Germline V gives CDR1 SGHVS, CDR2 FNYEAQ. The CDR3 is 16 amino acids.

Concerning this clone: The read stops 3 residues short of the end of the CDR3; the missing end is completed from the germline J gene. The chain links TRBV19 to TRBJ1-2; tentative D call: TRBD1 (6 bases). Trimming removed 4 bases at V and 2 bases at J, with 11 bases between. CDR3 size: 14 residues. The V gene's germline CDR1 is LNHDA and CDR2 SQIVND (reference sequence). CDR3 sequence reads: CASSKSRGNYGYTF. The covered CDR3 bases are TGTGCCAGTAGTAAGAGTAGGGGGAACTATGGC.

CDR3 DNA (partial): TGCGCCAGCAGCTACTACCCTAGCGGGAGCGAGATCTACGAG. Translation gives CASSYYPSGSEIYE. In full, the CDR3 is CASSYYPSGSEIYEQYF. The V call is TRBV5-1, the J call TRBJ2-7; 10 positions agree with TRBD2. The CDR3 is cut off 3 residues early in the read; its end comes from the germline J gene. Losses at the gene ends were 3 bases for V and 3 bases for J; bases not matched to a gene: 12. The germline CDR1 and CDR2 sequences are SGHRS and YFSETQ. The CDR3 runs to 17 residues.

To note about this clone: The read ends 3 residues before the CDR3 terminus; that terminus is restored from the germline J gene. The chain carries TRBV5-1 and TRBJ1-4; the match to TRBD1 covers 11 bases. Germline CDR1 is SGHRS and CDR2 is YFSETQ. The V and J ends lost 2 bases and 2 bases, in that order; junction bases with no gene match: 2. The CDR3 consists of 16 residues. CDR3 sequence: CASSFRTGGTNEKLFF. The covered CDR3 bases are TGCGCCAGCAGCTTTCGGACAGGGGGCACTAATGAAAAA.

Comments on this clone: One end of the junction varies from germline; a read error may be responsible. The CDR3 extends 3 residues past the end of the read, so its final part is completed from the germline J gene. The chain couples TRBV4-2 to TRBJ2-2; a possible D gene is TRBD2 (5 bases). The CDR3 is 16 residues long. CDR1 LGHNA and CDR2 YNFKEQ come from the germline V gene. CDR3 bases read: TGCGCCAGCAGCCAAGAATTGGACTTCAACACCGGGGAG. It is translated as CASSQELDFNTGE. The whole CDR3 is CASSQELDFNTGELFF.

The CDR3 region is CSAESSGSLGETQYF. CDR3 DNA, as far as it was read: TGCAGTGCGGAGTCTAGCGGGAGTCTCGGAGAGACC. The rearrangement links TRBV20-1 to TRBJ2-5; 10 bases line up with TRBD2. The CDR3 extends 3 residues past the end of the read, so its final part is completed from the germline J gene. The CDR3 consists of 15 residues. CDR1 and CDR2 from the germline V gene are DFQATT and SNEGSKA (reference sequence). V shed 6 bases, J shed 4 bases, and the junction held 11 bases outside the gene matches.

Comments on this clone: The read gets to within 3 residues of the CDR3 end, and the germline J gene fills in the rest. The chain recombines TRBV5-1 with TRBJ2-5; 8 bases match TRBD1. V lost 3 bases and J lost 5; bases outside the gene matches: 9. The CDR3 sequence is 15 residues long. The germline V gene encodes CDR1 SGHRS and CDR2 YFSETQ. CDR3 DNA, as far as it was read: TGCGCCAGCAGCTCCCCGACAGGGGTTGAGGAGACC. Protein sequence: CASSSPTGVEET. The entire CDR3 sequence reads CASSSPTGVEETQYF. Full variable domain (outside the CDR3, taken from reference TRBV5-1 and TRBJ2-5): KAGVTQTPRYLIKTRGQQVTLSCSPISGHRSVSWYQQTPGQGLQFLFEYFSETQRNKGNFPGRFSGRQFSNSRSEMNVSTLELGDSALYLCASSSPTGVEETQYFGPGTRLLVL.